A single sample is the source of the 24 T cell receptor beta chains below, sequenced in a study of T cell responses to AZD1222 COVID-19 vaccine. Sequencing was performed with immunoSEQ multiplex PCR; in TCRdb, only in-frame clones are kept and a portion is missing. The repertoire holds about 130,000 clones, with roughly 93% as singletons. Here the sequenced sample was peripheral blood, taken 28 days after the second AZD1222 dose. The receptors originated from an adult who received the AZD1222 COVID-19 vaccine.

J is TRBJ1-1 and V is TRBV7-2; perhaps TRBD1 as D (5 bases). The length of the CDR3 is 16 residues. Germline-derived CDR1 and CDR2 are SGHTA and FQGNSA. The V end was cut by 5 bases, the J end by 1 base, with 17 bases between. The CDR3 reads CASSIESGTANTEAFF. The CDR3, as DNA: TGTGCCAGCAGCATAGAGAGCGGGACGGCGAACACTGAAGCTTTCTTT.

The chain combines TRBV3-1 (or the pseudogene TRBV3-2) with TRBJ2-5; no reliable D call. Germline V gene lookup returns CDR1 LGHDT and CDR2 YNNKEL (reference sequence). The CDR3 runs to 15 residues. The V end lost 4 bases, the J end lost 1 base, and 13 bases lay between the germline ends. CDR3 loop: CASSPLGRLQETQYF. The CDR3 DNA is TGTGCCAGCAGCCCCCTAGGGCGGCTCCAAGAGACCCAGTACTTC.

The rearrangement uses TRBV27 and TRBJ2-3; D is unclear. The germline V gene has CDR1 MNHEY and CDR2 SMNVEV (reference sequence). The V end was cut by 2 bases, the J end by 2 bases, with 5 bases between. The CDR3 is 13 residues long. The CDR3 bases are TGTGCCAGCAGTTTAGCAATCACAGATACGCAGTATTTT. Amino acid sequence: CASSLAITDTQYF.

This chain's CDR3 is CASSIRAVHQPQHF. CDR3 nucleotides: TGTGCCAGTAGTATAAGGGCAGTGCATCAGCCCCAGCATTTT. J is TRBJ1-5 and V is TRBV19; D is undetermined. The V gene's germline CDR1 is LNHDA and CDR2 SQIVND (reference sequence). CDR3 size: 14 residues. Trimming shortened V by 2 bases and J by 5 bases, and 10 bases separated the two germline ends. Drawing the rest from reference TRBV19 and TRBJ1-5, the complete variable domain is DGGITQSPKYLFRKEGQNVTLSCEQNLNHDAMYWYRQDPGQGLRLIYYSQIVNDFQKGDIAEGYSVSREKKESFPLTVTSAQKNPTAFYLCASSIRAVHQPQHFGDGTRLSIL.

The chain joins TRBV2 to TRBJ1-5, with TRBD1 as a possible D gene (6 bases). Trimming removed 6 bases at V and 3 bases at J, with 15 bases between. The V gene's germline CDR1 is SNHLY and CDR2 FYNNEI. This CDR3 is built from 15 residues. The CDR3 DNA reads TGTGCCAGCAGGCCTATAGGGGGACCCAATCAGCCCCAGCATTTT. Translation gives CASRPIGGPNQPQHF.

J is TRBJ2-1 and V is TRBV4-3, with a weak D call TRBD2 (5 bases). V lost 0 bases and J 8 bases, leaving 11 bases between the germline ends. The CDR3 is 14 residues long. Germline V gene sequence: CDR1 LGHNA, CDR2 YSLEER. The CDR3 is CASSQEALGDEQFF. CDR3 nucleotide sequence: TGCGCCAGCAGCCAAGAGGCACTAGGCGATGAGCAGTTCTTC.

The rearrangement uses TRBV13 and TRBJ1-2, with 8 bases that match TRBD1. The CDR3 totals 15 residues. The V gene's germline CDR1 is PRHDT and CDR2 FYEKMQ (reference sequence). V was clipped by 5 bases and J by 4 bases; unmatched bases: 9. Here the CDR3 reads CASSLRTGSGYGYTF. DNA of the CDR3: TGTGCCAGCAGCCTAAGGACAGGGAGCGGCTATGGCTACACCTTC.

The J gene is TRBJ1-1, the V gene TRBV7-9, with unresolved D. CDR3 size: 15 residues. The V gene lost 2 bases and the J gene lost 1 base, with 11 bases spanning the gap. Germline assignment: CDR1 SEHNR and CDR2 FQNEAQ (reference sequence). The CDR3 here is CASSLSNGKNTEAFF. The CDR3 DNA sequence: TGTGCCAGCAGCTTATCGAATGGGAAGAACACTGAAGCTTTCTTT.

The gene calls are TRBV6-5 and TRBJ1-1; D remains unclear. CDR1 is MNHEY, CDR2 SVGAGI, per germline. The CDR3 loop spans 13 amino acids. The germline V and J ends were trimmed by 5 bases and 1 base, with 8 bases remaining between them. The DNA of the CDR3 is TGTGCCAGCAGTCCCCTATGGAACACTGAAGCTTTCTTT. It yields the protein CASSPLWNTEAFF.

The chain uses TRBV7-9 and TRBJ1-2; D is possibly TRBD1 (5 bases). The CDR3 totals 17 residues. Germline loops: CDR1 SEHNR, CDR2 FQNEAQ (reference sequence). V was cut by 1 base and J by 4 bases, with 19 bases left in between. The CDR3 nucleotides read TGTGCCAGCAGCTTAGGATCAGCGGCCACGGGGGTCTATGGCTACACCTTC. Translating it yields CASSLGSAATGVYGYTF.

This rearrangement joins TRBV7-8 to TRBJ1-5; no clear D gene. Trimming took off 0 bases at V and 6 bases at J, with 3 bases between the two ends. CDR3 length equals 12 residues. Germline CDR1 reads SGHVS; CDR2 reads FQNEAQ. The CDR3 protein is CASSLASQPQHF. CDR3 nucleotides: TGTGCCAGCAGCTTAGCAAGTCAGCCCCAGCATTTT.

The chain combines TRBV6-2 or TRBV6-3 with TRBJ2-1, with D tentatively TRBD1 (5 bases). The CDR3 is 12 residues long. Trimming pared 4 bases from V and 6 bases from J, leaving 7 bases between. Germline CDR1 reads MNHEY; CDR2 reads SVGEGT. CDR3 residues: CASSSDSNEQFF. CDR3 nucleotide sequence: TGTGCCAGCAGTTCCGACAGCAATGAGCAGTTCTTC.

The CDR3 DNA follows: TGCAGCGCGTCGACAGGGGGCAACGAAAAACTGTTTTTT. Translating it yields CSASTGGNEKLFF. V is TRBV29-1 and J is TRBJ1-4; TRBD1 matches 10 bases. With V trimmed by 7 bases and J by 8 bases, 7 bases remained unmatched. The CDR3 length is 13 residues. Germline values: CDR1 SQVTM, CDR2 ANQGSEA. The full variable domain, rest sourced from reference TRBV29-1 and TRBJ1-4, is SAVISQKPSRDICQRGTSLTIQCQVDSQVTMMFWYRQQPGQSLTLIATANQGSEATYESGFVIDKFPISRPNLTFSTLTVSNMSPEDSSIYLCSASTGGNEKLFFGSGTQLSVL.

The chain uses TRBV5-6 and TRBJ2-5, with D perhaps TRBD2 (7 bases). Germline CDR1 is SGHDT and CDR2 is YYEEEE. The V end lost 1 base, the J end lost 5 bases, and 15 bases lay between the germline ends. The CDR3 spans 15 residues. The CDR3 DNA reads as TGTGCCAGCAGCTTGCGACGGGGGGCCCGGGAGACCCAGTACTTC. Amino acid sequence: CASSLRRGARETQYF.

This clone was picked up one time. The V call is TRBV7-2, the J call TRBJ1-2, with 7 nucleotides matching TRBD1. Germline loops: CDR1 SGHTA, CDR2 FQGNSA. Germline trimming cut 1 base from V and 3 bases from J; bases unmatched to any gene: 5. There are 15 residues in the CDR3. CDR3 nucleotides: TGTGCCAGCAGCTTAGTGACAGGGAATTACTATGGCTACACCTTC. Translating gives CASSLVTGNYYGYTF. Full variable domain (remainder filled in from reference TRBV7-2 and TRBJ1-2): GAGVSQSPSNKVTEKGKDVELRCDPISGHTALYWYRQSLGQGLEFLIYFQGNSAPDKSGLPSDRFSAERTGGSVSTLTIQRTQQEDSAVYLCASSLVTGNYYGYTFGSGTRLTVV.

This chain links TRBV7-2 with TRBJ1-3; D is uncertain. Trimming shortened V by 3 bases and J by 0 bases, and 9 bases separated the two germline ends. The CDR3 is made up of 15 amino acids. Germline V CDR1 and CDR2: SGHTA, FQGNSA. The CDR3 sequence: CASSFKGVSGNTIYF. The CDR3 bases are TGTGCCAGCAGCTTCAAGGGCGTCTCTGGAAACACCATATATTTT. The whole variable domain, filled in from reference TRBV7-2 and TRBJ1-3, reads GAGVSQSPSNKVTEKGKDVELRCDPISGHTALYWYRQSLGQGLEFLIYFQGNSAPDKSGLPSDRFSAERTGGSVSTLTIQRTQQEDSAVYLCASSFKGVSGNTIYFGEGSWLTVV.

The chain employs TRBV6-2 or TRBV6-3 and TRBJ1-3; D unresolved. V gave up 6 bases and J gave up 4 bases, with 7 bases separating them. This CDR3 region has 12 residues. Germline assignment: CDR1 MNHEY and CDR2 SVGEGT. The CDR3 is CASSPRGNTIYF. Written as DNA, the CDR3 is TGTGCCAGCAGCCCCCGGGGAAACACCATATATTTT.

The rearrangement joins TRBV10-3 to TRBJ1-1; D is unclear. V dropped 4 bases and J dropped 1 base, with 7 bases sitting between them. In germline, CDR1 is ENHRY, CDR2 SYGVKD. The CDR3 is 13 amino acids. The chain's CDR3 is CAISGPENTEAFF. The CDR3 nucleotides are TGTGCCATCAGTGGGCCAGAGAACACTGAAGCTTTCTTT.

The chain recombines TRBV27 with TRBJ1-6; D gene uncertain. CDR3 length equals 13 residues. CDR1 and CDR2 (germline): MNHEY, SMNVEV (reference sequence). Trimming shortened V by 6 bases and J by 8 bases, and 11 bases separated the two germline ends. This CDR3 is CASRTLFYSPLHF. The CDR3 region has the DNA TGTGCCAGCAGGACACTTTTTTATTCACCCCTCCACTTT.

V and J are TRBV6-5 and TRBJ2-5, with D unresolved. Germline lookup yields CDR1 MNHEY and CDR2 SVGAGI. Trimming took 0 bases from V and 1 from J, leaving 6 bases between them. CDR3 length: 14 amino acids. The CDR3 is CASSYSGTQETQYF. CDR3 nucleotide sequence: TGTGCCAGCAGTTACTCGGGAACCCAAGAGACCCAGTACTTC.

The rearrangement links TRBV5-6 to TRBJ2-5, with 7 nucleotides matching TRBD2. The CDR3 runs 18 residues. V lost 2 bases to trimming and J lost 3 bases; unmatched junction nucleotides: 16. Per the germline V gene, CDR1 is SGHDT and CDR2 is YYEEEE. In nucleotides, the CDR3 is TGTGCCAGCAGCTTACCTATCGGCGGGGGAATGATCGAAGAGACCCAGTACTTC. Protein sequence: CASSLPIGGGMIEETQYF.

The CDR3 reads CASSLKIGTGPTDTQYF. CDR3 DNA sequence: TGTGCCAGCAGCCTGAAGATAGGGACAGGGCCCACAGATACGCAGTATTTT. The chain couples TRBV4-2 to TRBJ2-3, with TRBD1 matching 9 bases. Germline V lookup: CDR1 LGHNA, CDR2 YNFKEQ. The trim removed 4 bases at V and 2 bases at J, leaving 10 bases unmatched. This CDR3 contains 17 residues.

The chain employs TRBV7-8 and TRBJ1-4, with no clear D. The CDR3 covers 13 residues. Deletions cut 6 bases from V and 8 bases from J, with 13 bases between. Germline V gene data show CDR1 as SGHVS and CDR2 as FQNEAQ. CDR3 nucleotide sequence: TGTGCCAGCAGTTCTAGGGTCGTCGAAAAACTGTTTTTT. Protein product: CASSSRVVEKLFF.

V gene TRBV5-4 combines with J gene TRBJ2-3; a possible D gene is TRBD1 (6 bases). The V end was cut by 2 bases, the J end by 3 bases, with 10 bases between. CDR3 length equals 14 residues. The germline CDR1 and CDR2 sequences are SGHNT and YYREEE (reference sequence). The CDR3 sequence: CASSFGQSTDTQYF. CDR3 sequence (DNA): TGTGCCAGCAGCTTCGGACAGTCTACAGATACGCAGTATTTT.